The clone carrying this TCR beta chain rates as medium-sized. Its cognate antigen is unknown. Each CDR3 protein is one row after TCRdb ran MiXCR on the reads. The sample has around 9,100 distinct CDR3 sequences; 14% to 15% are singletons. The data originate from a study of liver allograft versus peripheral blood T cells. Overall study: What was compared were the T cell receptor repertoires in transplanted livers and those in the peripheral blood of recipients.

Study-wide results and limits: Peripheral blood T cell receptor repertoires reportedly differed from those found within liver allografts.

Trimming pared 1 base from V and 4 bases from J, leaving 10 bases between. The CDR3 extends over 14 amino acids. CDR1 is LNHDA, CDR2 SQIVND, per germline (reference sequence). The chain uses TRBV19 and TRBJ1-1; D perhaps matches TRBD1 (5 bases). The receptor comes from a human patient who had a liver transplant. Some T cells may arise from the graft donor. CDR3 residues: CASSIAPGPTEAFF. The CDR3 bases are TGTGCCAGTAGTATAGCGCCAGGGCCCACTGAAGCTTTCTTT.